The rows below give T cell receptor beta chains drawn from one sample of a study of human T cells and chemical hapten exposure. TCRdb fed the RACE reads into MiXCR, producing one record per CDR3 protein. Of 55,000 to 75,000 distinct CDR3 sequences listed, about 6.5% are singletons. Material: whole blood. Receptors originate from a female donor in good health. Some clones in this sample may be carry-over from other donors' samples. Both conserved end residues are part of each CDR3. D genes are given only for firm matches. Only some rows state a clone size, as once, few, many or a class for expanded clones.

-	-	TRBV9	TRBJ2-5	TGTGCCAGCAGCGTAGTCGTACGTCGGTACTTC	CASSVVVRRYF
many	-	TRBV20-1	TRBJ2-1	TGCAGTGTAAAGGACTTTGAGCAGTTCTTC	CSVKDFEQFF
-	-	TRBV7-2	TRBJ1-5	TGTGCCAGCAGCTTAGCAGGGGCCGATCAGCCCCAGCATTTT	CASSLAGADQPQHF
many	-	TRBV6-2/TRBV6-3	TRBJ1-2	TGTGCCAGCACCACAACACCTTCCGAGTACTATGGCTACACCTTC	CASTTTPSEYYGYTF
many	-	TRBV30	TRBJ2-7	TGTGCCTGGAGTGTATCCGCAGGGACCTACGAGCAGTACTTC	CAWSVSAGTYEQYF
many	-	TRBV20-1	TRBJ1-1	TGCAGTGCGGCCACGGTCAGGAGCACTGAAGCTTTCTTT	CSAATVRSTEAFF
-	-	TRBV4-1	TRBJ2-3	TGCGCCAGCAGCCAAGAGCCTTCTAGCACAGATACGCAGTATTTT	CASSQEPSSTDTQYF
many	-	TRBV29-1	TRBJ2-1	TGCAGCGTTGAAGTAGAAGGGGGATTAGATGAGCAGTTCTTC	CSVEVEGGLDEQFF
many	TRBD2	TRBV7-9	TRBJ2-1	TGTGCCAGCAGCTTAGGACTAGCTTACAATGAGCAGTTCTTC	CASSLGLAYNEQFF
many	TRBD1	TRBV7-8	TRBJ1-4	TGTGCCAGCAGCTTTTCAACGGGACAGCTAAAACTGTTTTTT	CASSFSTGQLKLFF
few	TRBD1	TRBV11-3	TRBJ1-1	TGTGCCAGCAGCCGGGACAGGGGGCTGAGGAACACTGAAGCTTTCTTT	CASSRDRGLRNTEAFF
-	-	TRBV4-1	TRBJ1-3	TGCGTCAGCAGCCAAGATGGGGGGTCGGGATACTCTGGAAACACCATATATTTT	CVSSQDGGSGYSGNTIYF
-	TRBD1	TRBV2	TRBJ2-3	TGTGCCAGCAGAAACAGGGGGGTCCCAGATACGCAGTATTTT	CASRNRGVPDTQYF